This T cell receptor (beta chain) was retrieved from a study of T-cell memory formation after mild COVID-19 (dated by TCRdb to 2020 to 2023). Regarding the research as a whole: TCR sequence clusters from the two donors were largely donor specific. The cohort comprised two young, previously healthy adult volunteers, one female and one male. Longitudinal TCRalpha and TCRbeta repertoire sequencing tracked T-cell clones expanding and contracting after mild COVID-19 in two donors.

Ficoll-Paque density gradient centrifugation was used to isolate PBMCs. The listed sequencing device is Illumina NovaSeq 6000. Using 5'RACE with constant-segment primers, TCRalpha and TCRbeta cDNA libraries were constructed, with sample barcodes and unique molecular identifiers added in the process. RNA was extracted from every sample with Trizol reagent. The libraries were amplified in two PCR steps, and the second step added a second sample barcode and Illumina TruSeq adapters. Libraries were sequenced on an Illumina NovaSeq with 2 x 150 bp paired-end reads. The source study handled its data this way. With migec v1.2.7, reads were demultiplexed and then collapsed into UMI-guided consensus sequences. Using mixcr v2.1.11, UMI consensuses were aligned to TRA and TRB V and J templates and then assembled into clonotypes. A clonotype was counted as expanded or contracted only if both edgeR and NoisET called the change significant, with noise models trained on biological replicates. For edgeR calls, the thresholds were a false discovery rate-adjusted p below 0.01 and a log2 fold-change of 1. As an exploratory analysis of dynamics, max-normalized trajectories of the 1000 most abundant clonotypes were examined by PCA with hierarchical clustering. The CD4 or CD8 phenotype of responding clones was assigned using the separately sequenced CD4+ and CD8+ repertoires. In-frame beta chains were kept once TCRdb had trimmed the public reads at Q25 with fastp and called clones with MiXCR. One record per CDR3 amino acid sequence lists the most common genes and DNA. The V and J calls were determined by TCRdb, not by the authors. A total of under 450,000 distinct CDR3 sequences appear in this sample, 14% of them only once. Under 25% of the sample belongs to the ten largest clones.

Study-wide conclusions, independent of this receptor: The second-wave clones that peaked on day 37 were not confirmed to be SARS-CoV-2 specific. Contracting CD4+ clones were located mainly in the CM and EM memory subsets, whereas CD8+ clones were found to be enriched in EMRA. Balanced CD4/CD8 phenotypes were observed for clones contracting from day 15 to 85, whereas a bias towards CD4+ was observed for a second wave of clones expanding from day 15 to 37. Some responding clones were detected in pre-infection memory, which suggested that pre-existing cross-reactive memory T cells had joined the SARS-CoV-2 response. The study included only a couple of mild cases, and larger cohorts that include severe cases with pre-infection samples were judged to be necessary.

Concerning this clonotype: No cognate antigen has been identified for it. Base qualities are not recorded, but no much larger clone differs from it by a single base.

V sheds 8 bases and J sheds 1 base, leaving 19 bases between their ends. The CDR3 has 16 amino acids, counting the end cysteine and phenylalanine. This entry keeps only the CDR3 DNA: 48 bases, framed from base 1. The germline V gene (reference sequence) provides CDR1 MNHEY and CDR2 SMNVEV. The sequence joins TRBV27 to TRBJ2-3, with the D gene not clear enough to name. The source material was PBMCs or a T cell subset sorted from them (not recorded which). The sequence was collected from a man aged 18 to 35 who had mild COVID-19 (a few samples of this study predate the infection). The sample titles of this study are shuffled in the database, so cell type and time point are left out; the donor was told from shared clones. The nucleotide sequence reads TGTGCCAGCGCCCCCTTGAGCTTTTCTGGCACAGATACGCAGTATTTT. It translates as CASAPLSFSGTDTQYF.